This T cell receptor beta chain came from a study of radiation and T cells in renal cell carcinoma. Time point: baseline pretreatment blood. The treatment: 15 Gy SBRT to primary tumor, nephrectomy 4 weeks later. Clear cell pathology was present in this patient's renal cell carcinoma. Repertoires were generated with immunoSEQ multiplex PCR, while TCRdb's copy carries only in-frame clones and drops some. The sample holds about 130,000 clones, over 75% seen once. This clone was observed a few times. Antigen specificity is unknown. Study findings and constraints: Top tumor clonotypes rose in blood 2 weeks post-radiation, then contracted.

Deletions cut 10 bases from V and 10 bases from J, with 29 bases between. This CDR3 region has 17 residues. Germline V CDR1 and CDR2: ENHRY, SYGVKD. The sample was blood, taken from a patient whose treatment included radiotherapy and nephrectomy. This clonotype was sampled from a woman between 50 and 59 years old with renal cell carcinoma. The rearrangement links TRBV10-3 to TRBJ1-6; TRBD1 is a possible D gene (6 bases). The CDR3 DNA follows: TGTGCCACCTCCCGCTCGGGGGCCGATGGGGTAGGCTCACCCCTCCACTTT. Amino acids: CATSRSGADGVGSPLHF.